This T cell receptor (beta chain) was captured by sequencing in a study of T cells expressing NK-cell markers (dated by TCRdb to the early 2020s). For the wider study: TCR beta-chain repertoires were profiled in sorted CD3+CD56+NKG2C+, CD3+CD56+NKG2C- and CD3+CD56-NKG2C+ T-cell subsets from several donors. Among the eight sequenced donors, seven were HCMV-seropositive and one was HCMV-seronegative. Illumina HiSeq 2000/2500, MiSeq or NextSeq was used to sequence libraries as 2 x 150 bp reads. The study sequenced eight donors, all healthy volunteers chosen at random: three men and five women.

Beyond this particular receptor, the publication reports: Those dominant clonotypes were again the most abundant among CD3+CD56-NKG2C+ cells in a few donors, at roughly 28.3-65%. In roughly 6 donors, the dominant CD3+CD56+NKG2C+ clonotypes ranked among the top 10 CD8+ clonotypes, making up about 1.0-7.0% of CD8+ T cells. Whether the expanded NKG2C-expressing T cell clones were specific for HCMV antigens remained unclear.

HCMV serostatus was determined by detecting HCMV-specific IgG in serum with a commercial ELISA kit. Ficoll density gradient centrifugation was used to isolate peripheral blood mononuclear cells from blood. TCRdb names Illumina HiSeq 2000 as the instrument used. 5'RACE template switching, by which a universal primer site and unique molecular identifiers were added, was used to make TCR beta cDNA libraries. Synthesis of cDNA was primed from the TCR beta constant segment and was followed by two consecutive PCR amplification steps. The authors' pipeline ran thus. MIGEC was used to demultiplex reads and group the reads by UMI, and MiTCR was used to assemble and quantify clonotypes. To exclude erroneous sequences, only TCR cDNA sequences supported by at least two reads were retained. The tcR package was used for downstream repertoire analysis, with clonotypes matched between fractions based on CDR3 nucleotide sequence plus V segment. VDJmatch was used to annotate antigen specificity against VDJdb, with one amino acid substitution in CDR3 permitted. TCRdb reprocessed the reads and lists each CDR3 protein sequence as a single entry, with no DNA. For this entry, the V and J calls and clone size follow TCRdb and not the study's own pipeline. The table for this sample lists under 500,000 distinct CDR3 sequences. The ten most abundant clones make up 6% to 9.5% of the sample.

Of note for this clonotype: The antigen it binds to is not known.

Reading from cysteine to phenylalanine, the CDR3 counts 15 amino acids. Only the protein sequence is given. Sequences KGHSH (CDR1) and LQKENI (CDR2) are obtained from the germline V gene. The chain was built from TRBV18 and TRBJ1-5; TCRdb gives TRBD1 as the D gene, but with no DNA this cannot be confirmed. Sequenced: blood T cells: a sorted CD56 or NKG2C T cell subset, CD4+ or CD8+ T cells, or bulk PBMC T cells (not recorded which). The clonotype originates from a woman between 18 and 69 years old in good health. CDR3 reads: CASSRQTGSDQPQHF.